This T cell receptor (beta chain) was recovered during a study of OX40 agonist ivuxolimab in advanced cancers. Across the whole study: The treatment was a fully human IgG2 OX40 agonist, ivuxolimab. Patients assigned to dose escalation were diagnosed with hepatocellular carcinoma, melanoma, renal cell or head and neck cancer. Study results and caveats: On average, a greater number of expanded clones characterised CD8+ T cells relative to CD4+.

It was autoimmune disease history or systemic immunosuppression that excluded patients. The data were produced by immunoSEQ multiplex PCR, yet TCRdb's version contains in-frame clones alone and is incomplete. The repertoire consists of around 70,000 clones, with roughly 80% occurring once and the leading ten covering over 4.5%. In the case of this clone: The antigen remains undetermined.

Sequencing was performed on CD4+ or CD8+ T cells sorted from blood, taken in a trial of the OX40 agonist ivuxolimab. This TCR was recovered from an adult with an advanced solid tumor such as melanoma, head and neck, liver or kidney cancer.

This chain's CDR3 is CASSEDREIGELFF. In nucleotides, the CDR3 is TGTGCCAGCAGTGAAGACAGGGAAATAGGGGAGCTGTTTTTT. The chain is built from TRBV2 and TRBJ2-2; D is perhaps TRBD1 (6 bases). The V gene lost 1 base and the J gene lost 8 bases, with 11 bases spanning the gap. The CDR3 loop spans 14 amino acids. CDR1 is SNHLY, CDR2 FYNNEI, per germline.